This entry lists 21 T cell receptor beta chains sequenced from one sample in a study of long-term antiretroviral therapy in people with HIV. The assay used was immunoSEQ (version v3.0), run at survey level. Libraries were prepared by immunoSEQ multiplex PCR; TCRdb keeps only in-frame clonotypes and omits some of them. The sample shows about 30,000 clones, around 89% of them seen only once. The specimen was unsorted PBMCs, collected 0.5 years after starting antiretroviral therapy. Receptors originate from a woman aged 18-35 years with HIV.

V usage is TRBV7-9 and J usage is TRBJ2-7; perhaps TRBD1 as D (6 bases). The germline CDR1 and CDR2 sequences are SEHNR and FQNEAQ (reference sequence). The CDR3 length is 16 residues. Trimming left V 10 bases short and J 2 bases short, with 24 bases between. The CDR3, as DNA: TGTGCCACCAGTAAACAAGGGGGACCCAATGCCTACGAGCAGTACTTC. Translating gives CATSKQGGPNAYEQYF.

This rearrangement joins TRBV9 to TRBJ1-3, with unresolved D. The CDR3 length is 14 residues. The germline V gene has CDR1 SGDLS and CDR2 YYNGEE. V lost 0 bases, J lost 4 bases, and 8 bases lay in between. The CDR3 spells CASSVDGEGNTIYF. DNA for the CDR3: TGTGCCAGCAGCGTAGATGGAGAGGGAAACACCATATATTTT.

As to this clone: At one end, the junction sequence differs from germline, possibly due to a read error. The V and J genes are TRBV28 and TRBJ1-2; D not certain. CDR3 length: 8 amino acids. Germline V CDR1 and CDR2: MDHEN, SYDVKM. The CDR3 bases are TGTGCCAGCAGTCCCGGGGTTTTC. It yields the protein CASSPGVF.

This chain uses TRBV9 with TRBJ2-1; D ambiguous. The CDR3 length is 14 residues. The germline CDR1 and CDR2 sequences are SGDLS and YYNGEE. Trimming took 0 bases from V and 5 from J, leaving 9 bases between them. As DNA, the CDR3 is TGTGCCAGCAGCGTAGCAGGCAGCCACAATGAGCAGTTCTTC. Translation gives CASSVAGSHNEQFF.

The chain uses TRBV27 and TRBJ1-1, with D possibly being TRBD1 (5 bases). The germline gives CDR1 MNHEY, CDR2 SMNVEV (reference sequence). Trimming left V 1 base short and J 0 bases short, with 9 bases between. This CDR3 region has 15 residues. DNA of the CDR3: TGTGCCAGCAGTTTATGGGCCAGGGTGAACACTGAAGCTTTCTTT. It specifies CASSLWARVNTEAFF.

This sequence joins TRBV12-5 and TRBJ2-1; D unresolved. CDR3 size: 15 residues. Germline CDR1 LGHNT, CDR2 FRNRAP. V lost 1 base and J 4 bases, leaving 11 bases between the germline ends. The DNA of the CDR3 is TGTGCTAGTGGTTTGGGGTTGAGCGAATACAATGAGCAGTTCTTC. Protein sequence: CASGLGLSEYNEQFF.

The J gene is TRBJ1-1, the V gene TRBV6-1; D unresolved. Trimming shortened V by 7 bases and J by 0 bases, and 12 bases separated the two germline ends. Germline V CDR1 and CDR2: MNHNS, SASEGT. The CDR3 runs to 14 residues. The CDR3 is CASTSDVLNTEAFF. The CDR3 coding sequence is TGTGCCAGCACCTCGGACGTTTTGAACACTGAAGCTTTCTTT.

The rearrangement uses TRBV28 and TRBJ2-3, with 7 nucleotides matching TRBD1. Trimming cost V 5 bases and J 2 bases; bases outside gene matches: 7. The CDR3 loop spans 15 amino acids. Germline V gene data show CDR1 as MDHEN and CDR2 as SYDVKM. The CDR3 protein is CASSLNRGATDTQYF. The CDR3 DNA reads TGTGCCAGCAGTCTTAACAGGGGAGCCACAGATACGCAGTATTTT. Looking up the rest from reference TRBV28 and TRBJ2-3 gives the full variable domain: DVKVTQSSRYLVKRTGEKVFLECVQDMDHENMFWYRQDPGLGLRLIYFSYDVKMKEKGDIPEGYSVSREKKERFSLILESASTNQTSMYLCASSLNRGATDTQYFGPGTRLTVL.

The chain carries TRBV4-3 and TRBJ1-2; TRBD1 might be the D (5 bases). The length of the CDR3 is 16 residues. CDR1 and CDR2 (germline): LGHNA, YSLEER. Trimming removed 3 bases from V and 0 bases from J, with 14 bases in between. CDR3 DNA: TGCGCCAGCAGCCAGGGGGTCGGCGGAGCTAACTATGGCTACACCTTC. Protein: CASSQGVGGANYGYTF.

The chain is built from TRBV2 and TRBJ2-1, with 11 bases aligning to TRBD2. The V and J ends lost 6 bases and 9 bases, in that order; junction bases with no gene match: 7. The length of the CDR3 is 14 residues. Germline V gives CDR1 SNHLY, CDR2 FYNNEI. This CDR3 is CASSRRTSGFEQFF. CDR3 DNA sequence: TGTGCCAGCAGCCGCCGGACTAGCGGGTTTGAGCAGTTCTTC.

The chain recombines TRBV7-8 with TRBJ1-2; D gene unclear. CDR1 is SGHVS, CDR2 FQNEAQ, per germline. V was trimmed by 5 bases and J by 7 bases, leaving 14 bases between them. CDR3 size: 13 residues. The CDR3 DNA reads as TGTGCCAGCAGCCTAGAAGCGGCTATTGGCTACACCTTC. It yields the protein CASSLEAAIGYTF.

There are a few counts of this clone. This chain links TRBV7-2 with TRBJ2-7; perhaps TRBD2 as D (5 bases). The CDR3 totals 15 residues. The V gene lost 5 bases and the J gene lost 0 bases, with 14 bases spanning the gap. Germline lookup yields CDR1 SGHTA and CDR2 FQGNSA. The CDR3 DNA reads TGTGCCAGCAGCGACGGACTCCTTACCTCCTACGAGCAGTACTTC. This gives the protein CASSDGLLTSYEQYF.

The chain employs TRBV4-3 and TRBJ1-2, with D possibly TRBD1 on 6 matching bases. CDR3 length: 18 amino acids. Germline V gene data show CDR1 as LGHNA and CDR2 as YSLEER. Trimming shortened V by 1 base and J by 4 bases, and 22 bases separated the two germline ends. The CDR3 nucleotides read TGCGCCAGCAGCCAAGGCCCCCCACAGGGTCTGGGGGTCTATGGCTACACCTTC. As protein: CASSQGPPQGLGVYGYTF.

This clone appeared a single time. The rearrangement uses TRBV21-1 and TRBJ2-7; the D call in the table, TRBD2, was not verified against the DNA. TRBV21-1 is a known pseudogene. This CDR3 is built from 18 residues. CDR3 nucleotides: TGTGCCAGCAGCAAAATCCCCTGGCGAGCGGGAGGGCCGTACGAGCAGTACTTC. It is translated as CASSKIPWRAGGPYEQYF.

The chain employs TRBV27 and TRBJ1-2; TRBD1 matches at 7 bases. The CDR3 runs 14 residues. J was trimmed by 1 base and V by 5 bases; bases with no gene match: 4. Germline CDR1 and CDR2: MNHEY and SMNVEV (reference sequence). The DNA of the CDR3 is TGTGCCAGCAGTCGGACAGGCCTTAACTATGGCTACACCTTC. Protein: CASSRTGLNYGYTF.

This clone is termed medium-sized. The chain joins TRBV2 to TRBJ1-3; 9 bases are a match to TRBD1. V lost 8 bases and J lost 7; bases outside the gene matches: 3. The V gene's germline CDR1 is SNHLY and CDR2 FYNNEI. The CDR3 loop spans 12 amino acids. The CDR3 spells CASQTGGNTIYF. CDR3 nucleotide sequence: TGTGCCAGCCAGACAGGGGGTAACACCATATATTTT.

The chain combines TRBV29-1 with TRBJ1-2; no firm D call. The CDR3 is 14 residues long. Per germline, CDR1 SQVTM and CDR2 ANQGSEA. V lost 5 bases and J 4 bases, leaving 17 bases between the germline ends. The chain's CDR3 is CSVPTDATFYGYTF. CDR3 coding DNA: TGCAGCGTTCCCACGGACGCCACCTTCTATGGCTACACCTTC.

This rearrangement joins TRBV7-3 to TRBJ2-7, with 12 positions matching TRBD2. Germline-derived CDR1 and CDR2 are SGHTA and FQGTGA. The CDR3 length is 20 residues. V shed 5 bases and J 6 bases; nucleotides not matched to a gene: 23. The CDR3 sequence is CASSTYQGLAGQYLLGEQYF. The CDR3 DNA sequence: TGTGCCAGCAGCACCTACCAGGGACTAGCGGGCCAATACCTCCTCGGCGAGCAGTACTTC. Together with reference TRBV7-3 and TRBJ2-7, the CDR3 gives the full variable domain: GAGVSQTPSNKVTEKGKYVELRCDPISGHTALYWYRQSLGQGPEFLIYFQGTGAADDSGLPNDRFFAVRPEGSVSTLKIQRTERGDSAVYLCASSTYQGLAGQYLLGEQYFGPGTRLTVT.

V gene TRBV7-3 combines with J gene TRBJ2-1; 7 bases fit TRBD2. The CDR3 spans 13 residues. V shed 5 bases and J 7 bases; nucleotides not matched to a gene: 5. CDR1 is SGHTA and CDR2 is FQGTGA in the germline V gene. The CDR3 DNA follows: TGTGCCAGCAGCCCCGGGAGGCGGAATGAGCAGTTCTTC. Amino acids: CASSPGRRNEQFF.

V gene TRBV25-1 combines with J gene TRBJ2-3; 7 bases line up with TRBD1. The CDR3 is 15 residues long. V dropped 3 bases and J dropped 6; count of bases not matched to a gene: 9. The germline gives CDR1 MGHDK, CDR2 SYGVNS. The CDR3 sequence is CASSESKGALDTQYF. In DNA form, the CDR3 reads TGTGCCAGCAGTGAGTCTAAGGGGGCGTTGGATACGCAGTATTTT.

Here the CDR3 DNA reads TGTGCCATCAGTGAGAGGAGGGGCCGCATGGATGGCTACACCTTC. It translates to CAISERRGRMDGYTF. This chain joins TRBV10-3 and TRBJ1-2; D might be TRBD1 (5 bases). The CDR3 covers 15 residues. The V gene's germline CDR1 is ENHRY and CDR2 SYGVKD. V was shortened by 2 bases and J by 6 bases, with 16 bases between the two germline ends.